Following are 18 T cell receptor beta chains from one sample sequenced in a study of T cell repertoires in cytomegalovirus infection. Using its own MiXCR run on the reads, TCRdb lists one record per CDR3 protein. The repertoire holds 750,000 to 950,000 distinct CDR3 sequences, with roughly 29% as singletons. For these TCRs, the target antigens are not known. The source material was cultured CD8+ T cells from PBMCs, sampled from culture after CMV antigen stimulation. Receptor source: a human donor in good health (CMV status not recorded). Some clones in this sample may be carry-over from other donors' samples.

This clonotype was found a few times. The V and J genes are TRBV5-4 and TRBJ2-7; the match to TRBD1 covers 7 bases. CDR1 is SGHNT and CDR2 is YYREEE in the germline V gene (reference sequence). The V and J ends lost 4 bases and 6 bases, in that order; junction bases with no gene match: 10. The CDR3 length is 14 residues. This CDR3 reads CASSIGGPGGEQYV. As DNA, the CDR3 is TGTGCCAGCAGCATTGGAGGTCCAGGGGGCGAGCAGTACGTC.

This clonotype was recorded a few times. This sequence joins TRBV10-3 and TRBJ2-5, with D possibly TRBD1 on 5 matching bases. Trimming removed 3 bases from V and 0 bases from J, with 11 bases in between. The CDR3 sequence is 15 residues long. CDR1 and CDR2 from the germline V gene are ENHRY and SYGVKD. CDR3 region: CAISEPTEYQETQYF. The CDR3 DNA sequence: TGTGCCATCAGTGAACCGACAGAGTACCAAGAGACCCAGTACTTC.

This chain connects TRBV3-1 to TRBJ2-5; D is perhaps TRBD1 (5 bases). The CDR3 is made up of 14 amino acids. Trimming cost V 1 base and J 5 bases, with 11 bases left between them. Germline values: CDR1 LGHDT, CDR2 YNNKEL (reference sequence). This chain's CDR3 is CASSQAGFEETQYF. CDR3 coding DNA: TGTGCCAGCAGCCAAGCAGGGTTCGAGGAGACCCAGTACTTC.

This chain uses TRBV4-1 with TRBJ1-1, with D hard to call. V was pared by 3 bases and J by 0 bases, with 14 bases between. CDR1 MGHRA and CDR2 YSYEKL come from the germline V gene. The CDR3 contains 16 residues. The CDR3 DNA is TGCGCCAGCAGCCACGTGCCGGCGACTGTGAACACTGAAGCTTTCTTT. Protein: CASSHVPATVNTEAFF.

This clonotype came up a few times. Here the CDR3 DNA reads TGTGCCAGCAGCGCAAAGGGACAGATTAATCAGCCCCAGCATTTT. Protein product: CASSAKGQINQPQHF. The rearrangement links TRBV7-6 to TRBJ1-5, with TRBD1 matching over 7 bases. The J segment lost 4 bases and the V segment lost 5 bases, leaving 8 bases of the junction unmatched. The CDR3 spans 15 residues. Germline-derived CDR1 and CDR2 are SGHVS and FNYEAQ.

The chain joins TRBV24-1 to TRBJ2-3; D is unclear. Germline values: CDR1 KGHDR, CDR2 SFDVKD. The V end was cut by 4 bases, the J end by 4 bases, with 8 bases between. This CDR3 is built from 13 residues. CDR3 protein: CATSDLEADTQYF. CDR3 nucleotides: TGTGCCACCAGTGACTTAGAGGCAGATACGCAGTATTTT.

The chain combines TRBV6-6 with TRBJ1-5, with D unclear. This CDR3 has 14 amino acids. Germline V gives CDR1 MNHNY, CDR2 SVGAGI (reference sequence). Trimming took off 6 bases at V and 2 bases at J, with 11 bases between the two ends. The CDR3 sequence: CASSRADGNQPQHF. For the CDR3, the DNA is TGTGCCAGCAGCCGAGCCGACGGCAATCAGCCCCAGCATTTT.

The rearrangement uses TRBV20-1 and TRBJ2-1, with 10 bases lining up with TRBD2. The V segment lost 6 bases and the J segment 5 bases; nucleotides outside the gene matches: 7. CDR3 length: 14 amino acids. Germline lookup yields CDR1 DFQATT and CDR2 SNEGSKA (reference sequence). The CDR3 DNA sequence: TGCAGTGCCCCCGGGACTAGCGTACACAATGAGCAGTTCTTC. Residues: CSAPGTSVHNEQFF.

This clonotype came up a few times. This rearrangement joins TRBV7-2 to TRBJ2-2; D is possibly TRBD1 (6 bases). The CDR3 is 14 amino acids. V lost 3 bases and J 7 bases, leaving 12 bases between the germline ends. Germline assignment: CDR1 SGHTA and CDR2 FQGNSA. As DNA, the CDR3 is TGTGCCAGCAGCTTTCAAGAAGGGGGCGGGGAGCTGTTTTTT. Translated, it gives CASSFQEGGGELFF.

The V call is TRBV6-6, the J call TRBJ1-1; D may be TRBD1 (5 bases). Germline V lookup: CDR1 MNHNY, CDR2 SVGAGI (reference sequence). This CDR3 region has 15 residues. The V end lost 7 bases, the J end lost 5 bases, and 20 bases lay between the germline ends. CDR3 DNA: TGTGCCAGCATTTCGAGCAGAAAGGGGAGGACTGAAGCTTTCTTT. Protein sequence: CASISSRKGRTEAFF.

This clonotype was found a few times. V is TRBV12-5 and J is TRBJ1-5; D call uncertain. Trimming pared 2 bases from V and 8 bases from J, leaving 7 bases between. The CDR3 is made up of 12 amino acids. Germline V CDR1 and CDR2: LGHNT, FRNRAP. The CDR3 nucleotides are TGTGCTAGTGGTTTGTTGGGTGAGCCCCAGCATTTT. The encoded protein is CASGLLGEPQHF. Full variable domain (remainder filled in from reference TRBV12-5 and TRBJ1-5): DARVTQTPRHKVTEMGQEVTMRCQPILGHNTVFWYRQTMMQGLELLAYFRNRAPLDDSGMPKDRFSAEMPDATLATLKIQPSEPRDSAVYFCASGLLGEPQHFGDGTRLSIL.

In its sample, this clonotype was seen a few times. The rearrangement uses TRBV6-6 and TRBJ2-7; 11 positions agree with TRBD1. CDR1 and CDR2 from the germline V gene are MNHNY and SVGAGI (reference sequence). Losses at the gene ends were 2 bases for V and 3 bases for J; bases not matched to a gene: 3. This CDR3 spans 15 amino acids. CDR3 coding DNA: TGTGCCAGCAGTTACGAAGGGACAGGGGGCTACGAGCAGTACGTC. Translated: CASSYEGTGGYEQYV.

This clonotype was counted many times. The CDR3 DNA reads as TGTGCCAGCAGCCCCCACCCGTTCACTAGCGGGGCGGCCTACGAGCAGTACTTC. Translating gives CASSPHPFTSGAAYEQYF. The V gene is TRBV7-6, the J gene TRBJ2-7, with 10 nucleotides matching TRBD2. The germline gives CDR1 SGHVS, CDR2 FNYEAQ. The CDR3 sequence is 18 residues long. V gave up 5 bases and J gave up 2 bases; unmatched junction bases: 15.

This clonotype was counted only a few times. The J gene is TRBJ1-2, the V gene TRBV4-1, with D tentatively TRBD1 (6 bases). This CDR3 is built from 13 residues. The V gene lost 3 bases and the J gene lost 8 bases, with 13 bases spanning the gap. Germline V lookup: CDR1 MGHRA, CDR2 YSYEKL. The CDR3 DNA is TGCGCCAGCAGCCATCTCTCAGGGGAAGGCTACACCTTC. It yields the protein CASSHLSGEGYTF.

This clonotype has a handful of counts. The chain joins TRBV6-5 to TRBJ2-2; D is uncertain. The CDR3 is made up of 13 amino acids. Germline loops: CDR1 MNHEY, CDR2 SVGAGI. V shed 1 base and J shed 6 bases, with 6 bases lying between them. CDR3 sequence reads: CASSYLEAGELFF. CDR3 DNA sequence: TGTGCCAGCAGTTACTTAGAGGCCGGGGAGCTGTTTTTT.

The chain couples TRBV5-8 to TRBJ1-6, with 7 nucleotides matching TRBD1. The CDR3 loop spans 16 amino acids. Trimming at V came to 0 bases and at J to 3 bases, leaving 3 bases not matched to a gene. Germline V gives CDR1 SGHTS, CDR2 YDEGEE. CDR3 in amino acids: CASSLAAGGYNSPLHF. In DNA, the CDR3 is TGTGCCAGCAGCTTGGCTGCAGGGGGCTATAATTCACCCCTCCACTTT.

The chain uses TRBV28 and TRBJ2-3; maybe TRBD1 (6 bases). Germline CDR1 is MDHEN and CDR2 is SYDVKM. The CDR3 loop spans 16 amino acids. V was trimmed by 4 bases and J by 5 bases, leaving 19 bases between them. The CDR3 region has the DNA TGTGCCAGCAGTTCAGGTTCAGGGGCCGAGGTAGATACGCAGTATTTT. Translation: CASSSGSGAEVDTQYF.

J is TRBJ1-1 and V is TRBV7-9; D call uncertain. Per germline, CDR1 SEHNR and CDR2 FQNEAQ (reference sequence). V was pared by 6 bases and J by 10 bases, with 9 bases between. This CDR3 contains 10 residues. CDR3 in amino acids: CASSTVGAFF. The CDR3 coding sequence is TGTGCCAGCAGTACTGTAGGAGCTTTCTTT.